This T cell receptor beta chain was sequenced for a study of blood T cell repertoires in COVID-19 (TCRdb year 2020). Some background on the complete study: The collaborator samples originated in the United States, Italy and Spain and spanned the acute and convalescent phases of COVID-19. The material from the prospective study consisted of cDNA or gDNA derived from T cells, B-cell-depleted T cells, or PBMCs. Deeply sampled blood TCRbeta repertoires from subjects exposed to, actively infected with, or recovered from COVID-19 were included in the dataset. The repertoires were released in a freely available public database intended as a resource for research on the immune response to SARS-CoV-2. The samples were drawn from the first 160 participants of the ongoing ImmuneRACE study and from over a thousand subjects provided by 6 global collaborators. Sample metadata almost always included a de-identified subject ID, COVID-19 status, age in years and sex. Where available, HLA class I and class II types were obtained from metadata supplied by the sample provider rather than from assay-based typing.

To note about this clone: Its target antigen remains unknown. Nothing much larger sits one base from this clone, and base qualities are not available.

The immunoSEQ Assay, a bias-controlled multiplex PCR, was used to amplify TCRbeta CDR3 regions from genomic DNA. Regarding the original processing steps: The number of nucleated cells in each sample was estimated from the amplification of reference gene primers within the assay. To quantify the absolute abundance of each unique TCRbeta CDR3 rearrangement, sequence reads were collapsed and filtered. For each sample, productive Simpson clonality was calculated as the square root of Simpson's diversity index across productive rearrangements. TCRdb took over this immuneACCESS table, retaining in-frame rearrangements with V and J assigned. Such tables are incomplete; in checked studies, under half of the missing clones stem from an unresolved V gene, and the remainder is unexplained. That table gives V, J and clone size, and the DNA gave D and trimming. The sample profile shows 150,000 to 200,000 clones; less than 85% of them were found once. Jointly, the top ten make up more than 4% of the sample.

Enrolling through a virtual design, the prospective study's participants ranged in age from about 18 to 89 years and lived across 20 to 30 United States geographic areas. In the prospective study, cohorts were assigned on the basis of participant-reported clinical history obtained from a screening survey and a study questionnaire. In the prospective study, mobile phlebotomists collected whole blood, serum and a nasopharyngeal or oropharyngeal swab from each participant. Prospective study participants could optionally give additional blood draws and questionnaires over an approximately 2-month period. Blood samples from the prospective study were shipped frozen or at room temperature prior to DNA extraction. From a lookup of the germline V gene, CDR1 and CDR2 are MDHEN and SYDVKM. Trimmed from V: 6 bases; trimmed from J: 10 bases; junction bases lacking a gene match: 12. Taken from cysteine to phenylalanine, the CDR3 has 14 residues. The entry retains the CDR3 DNA only, 42 bases that are in frame from base 1.

The study at large found these results: The amount of clinical and demographic metadata varied by source and participant and was provided uncurated.

The specimen sequenced was PBMCs or T cells enriched from blood (not recorded which). The receptor comes from a woman in her sixties with acute COVID-19. The rearranged segments are TRBV28 and TRBJ1-5; 7 bases in the junction line up with TRBD1. The nucleotides are TGTGCCAGCAGATCTGCGAGGGGGCCAGGACCCCAGCATTTT. This is translated as CASRSARGPGPQHF.